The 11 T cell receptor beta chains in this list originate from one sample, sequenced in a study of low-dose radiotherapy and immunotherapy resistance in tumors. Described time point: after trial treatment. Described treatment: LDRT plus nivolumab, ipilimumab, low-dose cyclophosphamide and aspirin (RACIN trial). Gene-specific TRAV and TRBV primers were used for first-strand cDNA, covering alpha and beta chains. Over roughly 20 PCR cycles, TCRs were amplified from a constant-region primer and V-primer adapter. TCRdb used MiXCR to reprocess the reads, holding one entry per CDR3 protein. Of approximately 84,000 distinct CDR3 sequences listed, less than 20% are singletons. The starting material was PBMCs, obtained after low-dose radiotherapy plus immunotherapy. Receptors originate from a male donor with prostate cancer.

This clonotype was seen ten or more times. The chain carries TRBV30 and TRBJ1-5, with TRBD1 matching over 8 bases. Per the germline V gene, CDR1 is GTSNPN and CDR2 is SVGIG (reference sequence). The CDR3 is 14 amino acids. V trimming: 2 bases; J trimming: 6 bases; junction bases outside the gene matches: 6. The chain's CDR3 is CAWSYGQGGQPQHF. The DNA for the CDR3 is TGTGCCTGGAGTTACGGACAGGGCGGTCAGCCCCAGCATTTT.

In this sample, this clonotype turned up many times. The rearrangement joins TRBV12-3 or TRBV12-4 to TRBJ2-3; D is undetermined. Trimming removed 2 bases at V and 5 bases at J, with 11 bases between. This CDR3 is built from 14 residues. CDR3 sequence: CASSLSRQRDTQYF. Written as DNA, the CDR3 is TGTGCCAGCAGTTTAAGCAGGCAAAGAGATACGCAGTATTTT.

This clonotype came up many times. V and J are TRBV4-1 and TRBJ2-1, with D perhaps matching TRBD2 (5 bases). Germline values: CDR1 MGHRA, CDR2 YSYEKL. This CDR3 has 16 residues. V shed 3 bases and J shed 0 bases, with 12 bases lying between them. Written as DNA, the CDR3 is TGCGCCAGCAGCCAGCAAGGGCTAGCCTCCTACAATGAGCAGTTCTTC. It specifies CASSQQGLASYNEQFF.

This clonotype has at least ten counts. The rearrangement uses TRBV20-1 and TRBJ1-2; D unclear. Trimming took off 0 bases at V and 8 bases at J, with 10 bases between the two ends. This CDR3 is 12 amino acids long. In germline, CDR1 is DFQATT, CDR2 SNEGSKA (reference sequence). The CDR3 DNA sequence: TGCAGTGCTAGAGATATAGGGAACGGCTACACCTTC. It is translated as CSARDIGNGYTF.

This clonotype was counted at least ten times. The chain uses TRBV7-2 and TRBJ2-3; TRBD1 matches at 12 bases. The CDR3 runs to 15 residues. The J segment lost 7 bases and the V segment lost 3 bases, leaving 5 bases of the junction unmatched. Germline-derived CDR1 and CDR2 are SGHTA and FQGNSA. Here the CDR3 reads CASSFGTGGAYTQYF. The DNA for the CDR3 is TGTGCCAGCAGCTTCGGGACAGGGGGCGCATATACGCAGTATTTT.

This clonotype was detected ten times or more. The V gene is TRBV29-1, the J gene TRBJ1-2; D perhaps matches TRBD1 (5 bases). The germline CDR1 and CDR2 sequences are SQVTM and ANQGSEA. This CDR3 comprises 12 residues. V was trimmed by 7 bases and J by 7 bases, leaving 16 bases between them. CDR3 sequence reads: CSGQRDLSGYTF. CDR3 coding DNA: TGCAGCGGACAGCGTGATCTCTCTGGCTACACCTTC. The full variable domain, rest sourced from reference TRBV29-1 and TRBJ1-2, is SAVISQKPSRDICQRGTSLTIQCQVDSQVTMMFWYRQQPGQSLTLIATANQGSEATYESGFVIDKFPISRPNLTFSTLTVSNMSPEDSSIYLCSGQRDLSGYTFGSGTRLTVV.

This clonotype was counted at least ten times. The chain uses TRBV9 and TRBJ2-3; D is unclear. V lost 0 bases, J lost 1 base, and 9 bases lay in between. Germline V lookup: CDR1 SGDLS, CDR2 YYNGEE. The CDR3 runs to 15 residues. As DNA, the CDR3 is TGTGCCAGCAGCGTAGAGGGCGAAGGCACAGATACGCAGTATTTT. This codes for CASSVEGEGTDTQYF. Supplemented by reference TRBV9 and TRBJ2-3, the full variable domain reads DSGVTQTPKHLITATGQRVTLRCSPRSGDLSVYWYQQSLDQGLQFLIQYYNGEERAKGNILERFSAQQFPDLHSELNLSSLELGDSALYFCASSVEGEGTDTQYFGPGTRLTVL.

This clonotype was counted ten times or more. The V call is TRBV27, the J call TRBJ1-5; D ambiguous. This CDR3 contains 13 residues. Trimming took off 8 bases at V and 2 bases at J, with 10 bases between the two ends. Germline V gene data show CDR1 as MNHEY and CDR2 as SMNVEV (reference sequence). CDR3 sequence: CASGVNGNQPQHF. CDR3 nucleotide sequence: TGTGCCAGCGGGGTCAACGGCAATCAGCCCCAGCATTTT.

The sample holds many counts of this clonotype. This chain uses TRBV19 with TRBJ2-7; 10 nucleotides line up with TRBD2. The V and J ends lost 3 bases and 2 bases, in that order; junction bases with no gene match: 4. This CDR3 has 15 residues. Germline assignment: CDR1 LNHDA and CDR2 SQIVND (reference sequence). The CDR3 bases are TGTGCCAGTAGTATGGAAGCGGGAGGGACCTACGAGCAGTACTTC. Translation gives CASSMEAGGTYEQYF.

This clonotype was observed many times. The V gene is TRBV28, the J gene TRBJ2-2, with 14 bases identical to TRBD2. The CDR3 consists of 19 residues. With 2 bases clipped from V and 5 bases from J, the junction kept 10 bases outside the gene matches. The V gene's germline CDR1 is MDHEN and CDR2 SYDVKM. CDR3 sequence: CASSLPPAGLAGDTGELFF. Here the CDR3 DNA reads TGTGCCAGCAGTTTACCCCCGGCGGGACTAGCGGGAGATACCGGGGAGCTGTTTTTT.

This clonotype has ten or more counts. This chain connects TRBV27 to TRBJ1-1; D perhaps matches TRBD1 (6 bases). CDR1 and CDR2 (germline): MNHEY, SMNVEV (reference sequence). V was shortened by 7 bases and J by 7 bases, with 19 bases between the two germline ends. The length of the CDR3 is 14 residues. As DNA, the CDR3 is TGTGCCAGCACCCCCCTTACAGGGACGAGTGAAGCTTTCTTT. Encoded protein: CASTPLTGTSEAFF.